A selection of T cell receptor beta chains follows, all from one sample in a study of breast tumors, draining lymph nodes, adjacent tissues. One entry per CDR3 protein results from TCRdb running MiXCR on the multiplex PCR reads. The sample has tens of thousands of distinct CDR3 sequences, approximately 30% seen once. The sequencing input was axillary lymph node tissue. The source is a female donor with breast cancer. Some clones in this sample may be carry-over from other donors' samples. Both conserved end residues are part of each CDR3. A D gene is named only where the DNA matches it firmly. Not every row has a clone size; where given, it reads once, few, many or a size class.

V gene,D gene,clone size,J gene,CDR3 DNA,CDR3 protein
TRBV2,-,many,TRBJ2-2,TGTGCCAGCAGTGAGGTAACTCCGCTTCTAGTCACCGGGGAGCTGTTTTTT,CASSEVTPLLVTGELFF
TRBV29-1,-,-,TRBJ1-4,TGCAGCTTAGGAGGCGCAACTAATGAAAAACTGTTTTTT,CSLGGATNEKLFF
TRBV28,-,many,TRBJ1-2,TGTGCCAGCAGTGTACAGGTCTATGGCTACACCTTC,CASSVQVYGYTF
TRBV20-1,TRBD2,many,TRBJ2-4,TGCAGTGCCACCGCAGGTAGCGGGAGGGCGGAGAACATTCAGTACTTC,CSATAGSGRAENIQYF
TRBV4-1,TRBD2,-,TRBJ2-3,TGCGCCAGCAGCCGTTCTGGCAGTAGCGGGAAGTCAGATACACAGTGTTTT,CASSRSGSSGKSDTQCF
TRBV11-2,TRBD2,few,TRBJ2-5,TGTGCCAGCAGCTTTTCTAGCGGGACCCCCGGGGGTTTATACTTC,CASSFSSGTPGGLYF
TRBV4-3,-,many,TRBJ2-7,TGCGCCAGCAGCCAAGATACCTCAAATTCCTACGAGCAGTACTTC,CASSQDTSNSYEQYF
TRBV12-3/TRBV12-4,-,many,TRBJ2-2,TGTGCCAGCAGGGGCACCAGACCCGGGGAGCTGTTTTTT,CASRGTRPGELFF
TRBV19,-,-,TRBJ1-4,TGTGCCACCAGGGCCACTAATGAAAAACTGTTTTTT,CATRATNEKLFF
TRBV7-2,TRBD1,-,TRBJ1-6,TGTGCTAGAGACCCAGGGGGCGCCTATAATTCACCCCTCCACTTT,CARDPGGAYNSPLHF
TRBV20-1,-,many,TRBJ2-7,TGCAGTGCGATAACTGGGGCCCGGGACGAGCAGTACTTC,CSAITGARDEQYF